Below, 20 T cell receptor beta chains from the same sample are listed, as sequenced in a study of a mutant IDH1 vaccine in newly diagnosed glioma. Time point of the sample: week 11, during vaccination. Vaccinated patients received 300 ug of mutant IDH1 20-mer peptide per dose, with topical imiquimod. The table came from immunoSEQ multiplex PCR; TCRdb's copy has only in-frame clones and leaves some out. The sample holds under 150,000 clones, roughly 88% seen once. For these TCRs, the target antigens are not known. This material consisted of PBMCs, taken from a glioma patient whose treatment included an IDH1 peptide vaccine. The source of these receptors is a woman between 45 and 65 years old with glioma.

Comments on this clone: The junction departs from the called germline gene at one end, perhaps through a read error. The chain couples TRBV7-9 to TRBJ2-2, with D perhaps matching TRBD2 (5 bases). The CDR3 has 13 amino acids. The germline V gene has CDR1 SEHNR and CDR2 FQNEAQ (reference sequence). CDR3 residues: CASSLEDRRGAVF. DNA for the CDR3: TGTGCCAGCAGCTTAGAAGATCGCCGGGGAGCTGTTTTT.

The chain is built from TRBV6-1 and TRBJ1-1, with D uncertain. The CDR3 loop spans 8 amino acids. V was trimmed by 0 bases and J by 13 bases, leaving 0 bases between them. Germline assignment: CDR1 MNHNS and CDR2 SASEGT. CDR3 sequence (DNA): TGTGCCAGCAGTGAAGCTTTCTTT. Protein sequence: CASSEAFF.

The rearrangement uses TRBV19 and TRBJ2-5; D not certain. This CDR3 is 13 amino acids long. V was clipped by 1 base and J by 1 base, with 4 bases between them. Germline CDR1 reads LNHDA; CDR2 reads SQIVND (reference sequence). This CDR3 reads CASSIGPQETQYF. Here the CDR3 DNA reads TGTGCCAGTAGTATAGGCCCCCAAGAGACCCAGTACTTC.

This clone has only one observation. The V and J genes are TRBV6-5 and TRBJ2-1; either TRBD1 or TRBD2 may fit D (5 bases each). This CDR3 is 14 amino acids long. Between the trimmed V and J ends, which lost 5 bases and 6 bases, there was a span of 14 bases. CDR1 MNHEY and CDR2 SVGAGI come from the germline V gene. CDR3 region: CASSEIEGFNEQFF. As DNA, the CDR3 is TGTGCCAGCAGTGAAATCGAGGGGTTCAATGAGCAGTTCTTC.

The chain carries TRBV4-1 and TRBJ2-3; 11 bases are shared with TRBD2. Germline V gives CDR1 MGHRA, CDR2 YSYEKL. J lost 2 bases, V lost 8 bases, and 6 bases had no gene match. The CDR3 is 15 amino acids. The CDR3 DNA sequence: TGCGCCAGCGGATCTAGCGGGAGGAACACAGATACGCAGTATTTT. Translating gives CASGSSGRNTDTQYF.

The chain couples TRBV2 to TRBJ2-2; a possible D gene is TRBD2 (6 bases). CDR3 size: 15 residues. The V end lost 8 bases, the J end lost 2 bases, and 15 bases lay between the germline ends. In germline, CDR1 is SNHLY, CDR2 FYNNEI. CDR3 region: CASPRERLNTGELFF. Here the CDR3 DNA reads TGTGCCAGCCCTCGGGAGCGGTTAAACACCGGGGAGCTGTTTTTT.

This chain links TRBV6-7 with TRBJ1-6; TRBD1 agrees at 7 bases. TRBV6-7 is classed as an ORF, of uncertain function. The CDR3 covers 16 residues. Trimming at V came to 2 bases and at J to 2 bases, leaving 3 bases not matched to a gene. This CDR3 is CASSYQQGTYNSPLHF. The DNA for the CDR3 is TGTGCCAGCAGTTACCAACAGGGGACCTATAATTCACCCCTCCACTTT.

The gene calls are TRBV9 and TRBJ2-1; a possible D gene is TRBD1 (6 bases). The CDR3 has 12 amino acids. CDR1 is SGDLS and CDR2 is YYNGEE in the germline V gene. V was shortened by 2 bases and J by 12 bases, with 12 bases between the two germline ends. CDR3 nucleotides: TGTGCCAGCAGCGTTACAGGGTCTAGGCAGTTCTTC. The encoded protein is CASSVTGSRQFF.

This chain links TRBV6-5 with TRBJ1-4; TRBD1 might be the D (6 bases). CDR1 MNHEY and CDR2 SVGAGI come from the germline V gene. The CDR3 consists of 14 residues. Trimming took off 2 bases at V and 8 bases at J, with 12 bases between the two ends. CDR3 protein: CASSYGQGREKLFF. The CDR3 coding sequence is TGTGCCAGCAGTTACGGTCAGGGGCGGGAAAAACTGTTTTTT.

The V gene is TRBV29-1, the J gene TRBJ2-4; D call uncertain. Germline assignment: CDR1 SQVTM and CDR2 ANQGSEA. Trimming cost V 4 bases and J 0 bases, with 10 bases left between them. This CDR3 contains 14 residues. The CDR3 coding sequence is TGCAGCGTTGCAACAGTCCTAGCCAAAAACATTCAGTACTTC. Its translation is CSVATVLAKNIQYF.

The gene calls are TRBV28 and TRBJ2-5; 11 bases map to TRBD2. The V gene's germline CDR1 is MDHEN and CDR2 SYDVKM. V trimming: 4 bases; J trimming: 0 bases; junction bases outside the gene matches: 4. The CDR3 loop spans 16 amino acids. Here the CDR3 DNA reads TGTGCCAGCAGTTCTGGGACTAGCGGAGACCAAGAGACCCAGTACTTC. It yields the protein CASSSGTSGDQETQYF.

This chain joins TRBV4-2 and TRBJ1-4; D might be TRBD1 (6 bases). The CDR3 sequence is 15 residues long. The V end lost 5 bases, the J end lost 2 bases, and 12 bases lay between the germline ends. In germline, CDR1 is LGHNA, CDR2 YNFKEQ. CDR3 protein: CASSNSGATNEKLFF. The DNA for the CDR3 is TGTGCCAGCAGCAACTCGGGGGCTACTAATGAAAAACTGTTTTTT.

This clone occurred once. The chain employs TRBV27 and TRBJ2-7; 8 nucleotides line up with TRBD1. CDR3 length: 14 amino acids. CDR1 MNHEY and CDR2 SMNVEV come from the germline V gene (reference sequence). V lost 6 bases and J lost 6; bases outside the gene matches: 10. The CDR3 reads CASRETGAPIEQYF. The CDR3 DNA sequence: TGTGCCAGCAGAGAGACAGGGGCACCTATCGAGCAGTACTTC.

The chain couples TRBV28 to TRBJ1-2; 12 bases line up with TRBD1. Germline CDR1 reads MDHEN; CDR2 reads SYDVKM. CDR3 length: 17 residues. V lost 4 bases, J lost 2 bases, and 8 bases stayed unmatched. CDR3 region: CASSSSGTGGLNYGYTF. In DNA, the CDR3 is TGTGCCAGCAGTTCGTCCGGGACAGGGGGCCTAAACTATGGCTACACCTTC.

V and J are TRBV28 and TRBJ2-7, with a tentative D call TRBD2 (5 bases). Germline V gene sequence: CDR1 MDHEN, CDR2 SYDVKM. V was shortened by 5 bases and J by 3 bases, with 8 bases between the two germline ends. The CDR3 has 12 residues. The CDR3: CASSAAGYEQYF. The CDR3 nucleotides read TGTGCCAGCAGTGCGGCGGGCTACGAGCAGTACTTC.

The genes are TRBV6-6 and TRBJ2-7; 9 nucleotides match TRBD1. Germline V gives CDR1 MNHNY, CDR2 SVGAGI (reference sequence). J gave up 1 base and V 4 bases, and 5 bases lay outside the gene matches. CDR3 length: 15 amino acids. The chain's CDR3 is CASSSDRGMSYEQYF. The CDR3 nucleotides read TGTGCCAGCAGTTCTGACAGGGGGATGTCCTACGAGCAGTACTTC.

This chain joins TRBV9 and TRBJ2-5; D is possibly TRBD2 (7 bases). Trimming pared 4 bases from V and 4 bases from J, leaving 17 bases between. This CDR3 is 15 amino acids long. CDR1 is SGDLS and CDR2 is YYNGEE in the germline V gene. CDR3 residues: CASSPEGGSRETQYF. For the CDR3, the DNA is TGTGCCAGCAGCCCCGAGGGGGGGTCTAGAGAGACCCAGTACTTC. Full variable domain (missing parts from reference TRBV9 and TRBJ2-5): DSGVTQTPKHLITATGQRVTLRCSPRSGDLSVYWYQQSLDQGLQFLIQYYNGEERAKGNILERFSAQQFPDLHSELNLSSLELGDSALYFCASSPEGGSRETQYFGPGTRLLVL.

About this clone itself: Other DNA variants within this sample encode the same CDR3. The V call is TRBV14, the J call TRBJ2-7, with D possibly matching TRBD1 (6 bases). V was trimmed by 3 bases and J by 2 bases, leaving 11 bases between them. The germline gives CDR1 SGHDN, CDR2 FVKESK. The length of the CDR3 is 14 residues. This CDR3 is CASSQGRGPYEQYF. CDR3 DNA sequence: TGTGCCAGCAGCCAGGGCAGGGGTCCCTACGAGCAGTACTTC.

The gene calls are TRBV27 and TRBJ1-5; 9 positions match TRBD1. Germline CDR1 reads MNHEY; CDR2 reads SMNVEV (reference sequence). The CDR3 has 15 residues. Trimming took 8 bases from V and 2 from J; bases not matched to a gene: 7. The CDR3: CASGTQGAGNQPQHF. CDR3 nucleotides: TGTGCCAGCGGAACACAGGGGGCGGGCAATCAGCCCCAGCATTTT.

V and J are TRBV25-1 and TRBJ1-6; D remains ambiguous. Germline CDR1 and CDR2: MGHDK and SYGVNS. This CDR3 has 13 amino acids. V lost 6 bases and J 5 bases, leaving 8 bases between the germline ends. The CDR3 region has the DNA TGTGCCAGCAGGGGCAGAAATAATTCACCCCTCCACTTT. Its translation: CASRGRNNSPLHF.